This T cell receptor (beta chain) was observed in a study of T-cell memory formation after mild COVID-19. TCRdb reanalysed the 5' RACE reads using MiXCR and keeps one entry per CDR3 protein. The repertoire holds some 300,000 distinct CDR3 sequences, with approximately 19% as singletons. CDR1 and CDR2 (germline): LNHDA, SQIVND (reference sequence). Between the trimmed V and J ends, which lost 4 bases and 0 bases, there was a span of 7 bases. The CDR3 extends over 14 amino acids. The genes are TRBV19 and TRBJ1-5; no clear D gene. Sequenced material: PBMCs or a T cell subset sorted from them (not recorded which). The TCR originated in a man between 18 and 35 years old who had mild COVID-19 (a few samples of this study predate the infection). Cell type and time point are not known. The CDR3 bases are TGTGCCAGTAGTACGCGAATTAGCAATCAGCCCCAGCATTTT. It is translated as CASSTRISNQPQHF.